These 2 T cell receptor beta chains originate from one sample sequenced in a study of blood T cell repertoires in COVID-19. This table comes from immunoSEQ multiplex PCR, and its TCRdb copy is limited to in-frame clones, with some not included. The table shows 150,000 to 200,000 clones, with about three quarters occurring only once. Input material: peripheral blood. The receptors originated from an elderly woman with active or convalescent COVID-19.

The chain is built from TRBV28 and TRBJ1-6; D is uncertain. Per the germline V gene, CDR1 is MDHEN and CDR2 is SYDVKM. Trimming took off 5 bases at V and 0 bases at J, with 14 bases between the two ends. CDR3 length: 17 residues. The CDR3 DNA follows: TGTGCCAGCAGTACAGAAAGTTTTGGCTCCTATAATTCACCCCTCCACTTT. Translation gives CASSTESFGSYNSPLHF.

The J gene is TRBJ2-1, the V gene TRBV6-2 or TRBV6-3; 7 nucleotides agree with TRBD1. Germline V gene lookup returns CDR1 MNHEY and CDR2 SVGEGT. This CDR3 spans 15 amino acids. Unmatched junction bases numbered 7, after V lost 5 bases and J lost 3 bases. The CDR3 region has the DNA TGTGCCAGCAGTCTACAGGGGTTGGGCTACAATGAGCAGTTCTTC. Protein: CASSLQGLGYNEQFF.